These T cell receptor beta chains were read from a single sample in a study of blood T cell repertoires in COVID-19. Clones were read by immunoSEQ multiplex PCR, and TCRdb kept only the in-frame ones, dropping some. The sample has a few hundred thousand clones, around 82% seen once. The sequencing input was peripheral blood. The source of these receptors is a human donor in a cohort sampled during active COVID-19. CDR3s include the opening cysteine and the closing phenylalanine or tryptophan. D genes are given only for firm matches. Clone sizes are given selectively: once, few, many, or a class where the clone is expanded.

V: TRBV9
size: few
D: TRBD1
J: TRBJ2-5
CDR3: CASSATGTGPWETQYF
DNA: TGTGCCAGCAGCGCTACGGGGACAGGGCCGTGGGAGACCCAGTACTTC

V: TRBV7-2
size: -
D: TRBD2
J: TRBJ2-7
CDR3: CASSSLAGEIGEQYF
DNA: TGTGCCAGCAGCTCATTAGCGGGGGAAATCGGCGAGCAGTACTTC

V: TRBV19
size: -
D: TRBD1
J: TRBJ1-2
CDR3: CASKVTGVDYGYTF
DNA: TGTGCCAGTAAGGTTACAGGGGTTGACTATGGCTACACCTTC

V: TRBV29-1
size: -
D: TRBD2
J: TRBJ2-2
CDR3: CSVEIAGNTGELFF
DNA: TGCAGCGTTGAGATAGCGGGAAACACCGGGGAGCTGTTTTTT

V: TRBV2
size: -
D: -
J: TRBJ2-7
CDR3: CASSENSGAYEQYF
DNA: TGTGCCAGCAGTGAAAATTCAGGGGCCTACGAGCAGTACTTC

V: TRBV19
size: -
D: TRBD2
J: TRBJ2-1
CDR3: CASVKTSGSYNEQFF
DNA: TGTGCCAGTGTGAAGACTAGCGGAAGCTACAATGAGCAGTTCTTC

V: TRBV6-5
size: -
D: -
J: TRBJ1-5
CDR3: CASSYSRALNQPQHF
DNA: TGTGCCAGCAGTTACTCGAGGGCACTAAATCAGCCCCAGCATTTT

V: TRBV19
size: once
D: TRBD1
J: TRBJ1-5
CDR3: CASSNPFRGSNQPQHF
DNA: TGTGCCAGTAGTAACCCCTTCAGGGGGAGCAATCAGCCCCAGCATTTT

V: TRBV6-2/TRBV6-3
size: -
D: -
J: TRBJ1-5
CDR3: CASSWPGFNQPQHF
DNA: TGTGCCAGCAGTTGGCCGGGTTTCAATCAGCCCCAGCATTTT

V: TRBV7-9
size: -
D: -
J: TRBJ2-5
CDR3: CASSLTTGTETQYF
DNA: TGTGCCAGCAGCTTAACGACGGGTACTGAGACCCAGTACTTC

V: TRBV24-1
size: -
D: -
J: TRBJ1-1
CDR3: CATSDGWNTEAFF
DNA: TGTGCCACCAGTGACGGGTGGAACACAGAAGCTTTCTTT

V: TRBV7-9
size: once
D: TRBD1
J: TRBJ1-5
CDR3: CASSATGDQSNQPQHF
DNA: TGTGCCAGCAGCGCAACAGGGGATCAGAGCAATCAGCCCCAGCATTTT

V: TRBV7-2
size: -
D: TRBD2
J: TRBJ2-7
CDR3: CASSPREVHEQYF
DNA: TGTGCCAGCAGCCCGCGGGAGGTGCACGAGCAGTACTTC

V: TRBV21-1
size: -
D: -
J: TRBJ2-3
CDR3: CASSKPQRQGSADTQYF
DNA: TGTGCCAGCAGCAAGCCCCAACGACAGGGTAGTGCAGATACGCAGTATTTT

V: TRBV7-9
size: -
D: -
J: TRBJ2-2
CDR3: CASSPRVTGELFF
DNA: TGTGCCAGCAGCCCCCGGGTCACCGGGGAGCTGTTTTTT

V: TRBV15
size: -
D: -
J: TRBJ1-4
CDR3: CATSEAPADSGNEKLFF
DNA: TGTGCCACCAGCGAGGCTCCGGCGGATTCGGGGAATGAAAAACTGTTTTTT

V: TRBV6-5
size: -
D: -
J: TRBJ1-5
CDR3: CASSQSTGSAQPQHF
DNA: TGTGCCAGCAGTCAATCCACAGGGTCGGCTCAGCCCCAGCATTTT

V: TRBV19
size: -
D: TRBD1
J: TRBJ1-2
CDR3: CASSLQGASGYTF
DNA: TGTGCCAGTAGTCTACAGGGGGCCAGTGGCTACACCTTC

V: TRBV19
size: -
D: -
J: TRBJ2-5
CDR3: CASSLLGSAQETQYF
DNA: TGTGCCAGTAGTCTCCTGGGCTCAGCCCAAGAGACCCAGTACTTC

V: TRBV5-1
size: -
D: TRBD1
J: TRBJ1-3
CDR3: CASSSGLGQTTRHSGNTIYF
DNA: TGCGCCAGCAGCTCCGGACTGGGACAGACGACCCGCCACTCTGGAAACACCATATATTTT

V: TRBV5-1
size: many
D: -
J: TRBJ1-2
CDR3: CASSLEPGPYGYTF
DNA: TGCGCCAGCAGCTTGGAGCCAGGGCCCTATGGCTACACCTTC

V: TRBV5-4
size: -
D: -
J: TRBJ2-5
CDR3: CASSLSGRTDIETQYF
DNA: TGTGCCAGCAGCTTGTCCGGACGGACGGACATAGAGACCCAGTACTTC

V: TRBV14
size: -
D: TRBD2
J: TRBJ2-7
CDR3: CASSLRLAGVNEQYF
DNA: TGTGCCAGCAGCTTACGACTAGCGGGAGTCAACGAGCAGTACTTC

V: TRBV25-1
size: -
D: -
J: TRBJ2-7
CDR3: CASSESPREQYF
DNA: TGTGCCAGCAGTGAATCTCCGCGGGAGCAGTACTTC

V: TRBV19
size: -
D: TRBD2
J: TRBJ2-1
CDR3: CASSKTSGAITPNEQFF
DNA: TGTGCCAGTAGTAAGACTAGCGGGGCGATTACACCCAATGAGCAGTTCTTC

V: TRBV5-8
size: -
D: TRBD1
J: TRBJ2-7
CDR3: CASSPPVGTANTYEQYF
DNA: TGTGCCAGCAGCCCCCCTGTCGGGACAGCAAACACCTACGAGCAGTACTTC

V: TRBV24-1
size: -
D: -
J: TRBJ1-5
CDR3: CATSAGGYSNQPQHF
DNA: TGTGCCACCAGTGCCGGGGGTTATAGCAATCAGCCCCAGCATTTT

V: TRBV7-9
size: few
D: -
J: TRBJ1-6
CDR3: CASSMTDSFNSPLHF
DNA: TGTGCCAGCAGCATGACGGACAGCTTCAATTCACCCCTCCACTTT

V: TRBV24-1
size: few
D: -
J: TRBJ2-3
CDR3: CATSDLARTEDF
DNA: TGTGCCACCAGTGATTTGGCCCGGACAGAAGATTTT

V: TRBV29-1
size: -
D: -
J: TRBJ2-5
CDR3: CSGGQETQYF
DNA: TGCAGCGGAGGCCAAGAGACCCAGTACTTC

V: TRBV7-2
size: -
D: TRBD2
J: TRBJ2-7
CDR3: CASSPQTSGDYEQYF
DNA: TGTGCCAGCAGCCCGCAGACTAGCGGGGACTACGAGCAGTACTTC

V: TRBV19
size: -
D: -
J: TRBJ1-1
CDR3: CASSGGYIGPTDLRDTEAFF
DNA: TGTGCCAGTAGCGGAGGATACATTGGACCGACCGACTTAAGGGACACTGAAGCTTTCTTT

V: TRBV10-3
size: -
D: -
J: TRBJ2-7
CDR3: CAIKTKLTGTYEQYF
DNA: TGTGCCATCAAAACGAAGTTAACCGGGACCTACGAGCAGTACTTC

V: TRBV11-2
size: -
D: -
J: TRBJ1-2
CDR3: CASSPAAGHYGYTF
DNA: TGTGCCAGCAGCCCGGCCGCGGGCCACTATGGCTACACCTTC

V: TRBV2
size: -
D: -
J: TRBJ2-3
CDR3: CASSAIPPDTQYF
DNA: TGTGCCAGCAGCGCGATACCGCCAGATACGCAGTATTTT

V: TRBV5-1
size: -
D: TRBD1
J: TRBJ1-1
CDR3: CASSLDRGHTEAFF
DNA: TGCGCCAGCAGCTTGGACAGGGGGCATACTGAAGCTTTCTTT

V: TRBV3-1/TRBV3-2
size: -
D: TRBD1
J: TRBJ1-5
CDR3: CASSQGEGKTGDFGNQPQHF
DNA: TGTGCCAGCAGCCAAGGCGAAGGGAAGACAGGGGATTTTGGCAATCAGCCCCAGCATTTT

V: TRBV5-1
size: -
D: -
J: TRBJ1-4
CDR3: CASSLAGAISIEKLFF
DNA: TGCGCCAGCAGCTTGGCTGGAGCCATAAGCATTGAAAAACTGTTTTTT

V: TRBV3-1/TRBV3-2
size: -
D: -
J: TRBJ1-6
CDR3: CASSQGAGSRNSPLHF
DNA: TGTGCCAGCAGCCAAGGTGCGGGGTCCCGGAATTCACCCCTCCACTTT

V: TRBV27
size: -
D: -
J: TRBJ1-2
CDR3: CASSFRINYGYTF
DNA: TGTGCCAGCAGTTTCCGTATTAACTATGGCTACACCTTC

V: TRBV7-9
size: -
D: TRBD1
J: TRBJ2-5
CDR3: CASSLRETGGWKETQYF
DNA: TGTGCCAGCAGCTTGAGGGAAACAGGGGGCTGGAAAGAGACCCAGTACTTC

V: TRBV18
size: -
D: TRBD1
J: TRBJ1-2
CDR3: CASSPNMGQGANYGYTF
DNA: TGTGCCAGCTCACCGAACATGGGACAGGGGGCGAACTATGGCTACACCTTC

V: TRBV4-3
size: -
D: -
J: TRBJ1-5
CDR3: CASSQDYPGGLLNQPQHF
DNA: TGCGCCAGCAGCCAAGACTACCCGGGGGGTCTATTGAATCAGCCCCAGCATTTT

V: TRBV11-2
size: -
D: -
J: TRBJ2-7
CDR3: CASSFDKSYEQYF
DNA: TGTGCCAGCAGCTTCGACAAGAGCTACGAGCAGTACTTC

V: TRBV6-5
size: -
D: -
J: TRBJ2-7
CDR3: CASSYGQGVSEQYF
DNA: TGTGCCAGCAGTTATGGGCAGGGCGTCTCCGAGCAGTACTTC

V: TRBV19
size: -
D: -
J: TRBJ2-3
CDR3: CASSAGTASTDTQYF
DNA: TGTGCCAGTAGCGCCGGGACTGCTAGCACAGATACGCAGTATTTT